The clone carrying this TCR beta chain appeared a few times. The age range of participants was 18 to 89 years, with residence in about two dozen US areas. This entry belongs to a study of blood T cell repertoires in COVID-19. About the research overall: Sources were T cells, B-cell-depleted T cells, or PBMCs; the material itself was cDNA or gDNA.

Original processing methods: By means of reference gene primer amplification, nucleated cell counts were estimated. The protocol was immunoSEQ multiplex PCR, while the TCRdb copy is restricted to in-frame clones and leaves out a portion. The V and J calls and clone size come from that table; D and trimming were worked out from the DNA. The repertoire holds approximately 150,000 clones, with roughly 80% as singletons. The specimen was PBMCs or T cells enriched from blood (not recorded which). This receptor was taken from a woman between 35 and 50 years old with acute COVID-19.

CDR3 DNA: TGTGCCAGCAGAGGGCAGGGGATTAAAGAGACCCAGTACTTC. Residues: CASRGQGIKETQYF. The V gene is TRBV27, the J gene TRBJ2-5, with D tentatively TRBD1 (6 bases). This CDR3 has 14 residues. The germline gives CDR1 MNHEY, CDR2 SMNVEV (reference sequence). V was pared by 6 bases and J by 3 bases, with 14 bases between.